What follows are 20 T cell receptor beta chains derived from one specimen sequenced in a study of metastatic and nonmetastatic thyroid tumors. The entire patient cohort was treatment-naive prior to thyroid surgery. TCRdb redid the clone calls on the PCR reads using MiXCR. The table records 17,000 or so clones, approximately 27% of them present only once. Sequenced: tumor tissue. These receptors all stem from a female donor with papillary thyroid cancer or a benign thyroid nodule (not recorded which). Some clones in this sample may be carry-over from other donors' samples.

The sample holds many counts of this clone. V usage is TRBV20-1 and J usage is TRBJ1-6; 10 bases are shared with TRBD1. Germline V CDR1 and CDR2: DFQATT, SNEGSKA (reference sequence). Trimming removed 5 bases from V and 10 bases from J; junction bases left unmatched: 5. The length of the CDR3 is 13 residues. CDR3 amino acids: CSALTGGGSPLHF. As DNA, the CDR3 is TGCAGTGCTCTGACAGGGGGCGGATCACCCCTCCACTTT.

This sequence joins TRBV6-2 or TRBV6-3 and TRBJ1-2; no clear D gene. There are 12 residues in the CDR3. Trimming cost V 10 bases and J 7 bases, with 16 bases left between them. The germline V gene encodes CDR1 MNHEY and CDR2 SVGEGT. The CDR3, as DNA: TGTGCCATCAGGCACCCTTCCGGTGGCTACACCTTC. Residues: CAIRHPSGGYTF.

This clone was picked up many times. The V gene is TRBV19, the J gene TRBJ1-1; the D is unclear. The CDR3 length is 14 residues. The germline V gene has CDR1 LNHDA and CDR2 SQIVND (reference sequence). The V end was cut by 7 bases, the J end by 1 base, with 13 bases between. The CDR3 spells CASKINLGNTEAFF. The CDR3 nucleotides read TGTGCCAGTAAAATAAATCTGGGGAACACTGAAGCTTTCTTT.

This clone was found a few times. The chain employs TRBV6-1 and TRBJ1-5, with a possible D match to TRBD1 (6 bases). The CDR3 totals 16 residues. CDR1 is MNHNS and CDR2 is SASEGT in the germline V gene. Trimming took 7 bases from V and 10 from J, leaving 26 bases between them. This CDR3 is CASNGTDSGKGHPQHF. CDR3 DNA: TGTGCCAGCAATGGGACGGACAGTGGGAAGGGGCATCCCCAGCATTTT.

This clone has just a few counts. This sequence joins TRBV6-1 and TRBJ1-3; perhaps TRBD1 as D (6 bases). The germline V gene encodes CDR1 MNHNS and CDR2 SASEGT. The CDR3 is 15 amino acids. The V gene lost 6 bases and the J gene lost 3 bases, with 15 bases spanning the gap. Here the CDR3 reads CASSATGLSGNTIYF. DNA of the CDR3: TGTGCCAGCAGCGCCACAGGGCTTAGTGGAAACACCATATATTTT.

Turning to this clone: Sequence at one end of the junction differs from germline and may be a read error. The chain is built from TRBV20-1 and TRBJ2-1, with D perhaps matching TRBD2 (5 bases). This CDR3 has 16 amino acids. The germline V gene encodes CDR1 DFQATT and CDR2 SNEGSKA (reference sequence). The CDR3 loop is CSARDVRVRFGNEQFF. The CDR3, as DNA: TGTAGTGCTAGAGATGTGAGGGTCCGCTTTGGCAATGAGCAGTTCTTC.

This clone was seen ten or more times. The rearrangement links TRBV20-1 to TRBJ2-1, with 8 bases that match TRBD2. Trimming took 3 bases from V and 12 from J; bases not matched to a gene: 13. Germline V lookup: CDR1 DFQATT, CDR2 SNEGSKA (reference sequence). This CDR3 region has 14 residues. The CDR3 bases are TGCAGTGCTAGTATGGGACTAGGCCTACTCGGGCAGTTCTTC. Translation: CSASMGLGLLGQFF.

This clone has just one count. The V gene is TRBV11-1, the J gene TRBJ2-3; 9 bases match TRBD1. CDR3 length: 16 residues. V lost 4 bases and J lost 4; bases outside the gene matches: 9. Looked up from germline, CDR1 is SGHAT and CDR2 is FQDESV (reference sequence). The CDR3 DNA reads as TGTGCCAGCAGCTACGCGGCGGGACAGGGACCAGATACGCAGTATTTT. Protein sequence: CASSYAAGQGPDTQYF.

For this clone: A junction boundary mismatches the germline segment, possibly from a read error. V gene TRBV27 combines with J gene TRBJ2-6, with D maybe TRBD1 (5 bases). There are 17 residues in the CDR3. Germline values: CDR1 MNHEY, CDR2 SMNVEV (reference sequence). The CDR3 reads CASIPVPFHSGANVLAF. The CDR3 nucleotides read TGTGCCAGCATACCAGTCCCCTTTCACTCTGGGGCCAACGTCCTGGCTTTC.

This clone was seen only once. The genes are TRBV20-1 and TRBJ2-3; D is undetermined. The germline gives CDR1 DFQATT, CDR2 SNEGSKA (reference sequence). CDR3 length: 12 amino acids. The ends were cut back, 5 bases at V and 7 bases at J, with 13 bases in the middle. The CDR3 DNA reads TGCAGTGCTGGATTTCATGGGAATACGCAGTATTTT. Translating gives CSAGFHGNTQYF.

This chain uses TRBV6-2 or TRBV6-3 with TRBJ1-1, with D possibly matching TRBD1 (5 bases). The CDR3 spans 14 residues. Germline CDR1 reads MNHEY; CDR2 reads SVGEGT. V was shortened by 6 bases and J by 5 bases, with 16 bases between the two germline ends. The CDR3 DNA sequence: TGTGCCAGCAGCCCTCAGGGACGTGGGACTGAAGCTTTCTTT. Protein: CASSPQGRGTEAFF.

This chain uses TRBV20-1 with TRBJ2-1; D unclear. Germline CDR1 DFQATT, CDR2 SNEGSKA (reference sequence). The V end lost 3 bases, the J end lost 4 bases, and 10 bases lay between the germline ends. The CDR3 is made up of 13 amino acids. CDR3 sequence reads: CSASDFRYNEQFF. The DNA for the CDR3 is TGCAGTGCTAGTGATTTTAGGTACAATGAGCAGTTCTTC.

This clone has a count of ten or more. This rearrangement joins TRBV7-9 to TRBJ1-1; D uncertain. Trimming removed 5 bases from V and 1 base from J, with 11 bases in between. Germline V gives CDR1 SEHNR, CDR2 FQNEAQ (reference sequence). There are 14 residues in the CDR3. CDR3 in DNA: TGTGCCAGCAGCCTAATGGGGTCGAACACTGAAGCTTTCTTT. This translates into CASSLMGSNTEAFF.

This clone was seen more than once but under ten times. This rearrangement joins TRBV6-1 to TRBJ1-4; 8 nucleotides line up with TRBD1. Trimming removed 4 bases from V and 5 bases from J; junction bases left unmatched: 3. This CDR3 has 14 residues. Germline lookup yields CDR1 MNHNS and CDR2 SASEGT. The CDR3 region has the DNA TGTGCCAGCAGTGCGGGACAGGAAAATGAAAAACTGTTTTTT. Encoded protein: CASSAGQENEKLFF.

This clone was seen many times. The gene calls are TRBV13 and TRBJ1-3; tentatively, D is TRBD1 (5 bases). Trimming took 0 bases from V and 9 from J, leaving 15 bases between them. Germline assignment: CDR1 PRHDT and CDR2 FYEKMQ (reference sequence). This CDR3 spans 15 amino acids. The DNA of the CDR3 is TGTGCCAGCAGCTTAGGCCGGGACTCATCGCTCACCATATATTTT. It specifies CASSLGRDSSLTIYF.

This clone was observed many times. The chain links TRBV7-9 to TRBJ2-7; tentatively, D is TRBD1 (6 bases). Trimming stripped 2 bases from V and 3 bases from J, with 11 bases between. This CDR3 spans 14 amino acids. CDR1 SEHNR and CDR2 FQNEAQ come from the germline V gene (reference sequence). This CDR3 reads CASSLMGASYEQYF. The CDR3 DNA sequence: TGTGCCAGCAGCTTAATGGGGGCCAGCTACGAGCAGTACTTC.

This clone is termed medium-sized. Written as DNA, the CDR3 is TGTGCCAGGGGGGGCCAGAACAAGGGGAATGAGCAGTTCTTC. Its protein product is CARGGQNKGNEQFF. The J gene is TRBJ2-1, the V gene TRBV2; D may be TRBD1 or TRBD2 (6 bases each). The CDR3 is 14 residues long. Per the germline V gene, CDR1 is SNHLY and CDR2 is FYNNEI. Trimming took off 9 bases at V and 7 bases at J, with 19 bases between the two ends.

V is TRBV2 and J is TRBJ2-1, with D uncertain. Trimming removed 0 bases at V and 0 bases at J, with 9 bases between. The CDR3 contains 16 residues. Germline V CDR1 and CDR2: SNHLY, FYNNEI. CDR3 loop: CASSEAEAPSYNEQFF. The CDR3 nucleotides read TGTGCCAGCAGTGAAGCGGAAGCGCCCTCCTACAATGAGCAGTTCTTC.

This clone was seen just once. This CDR3 fails to terminate in the conserved phenylalanine or tryptophan, so it likely reflects a read error. The DNA is omitted, as the CDR3 cannot be located on it reliably, and the CDR3 follows TCRdb's listing. The J gene is TRBJ2-4, the V gene TRBV9; the tabulated D call, TRBD1, remains unverified against the DNA. Inclusive of both ends, the CDR3 amounts to 8 amino acids. CDR1 SGDLS and CDR2 YYNGEE come from the germline V gene. The CDR3 loop reads CASSPVSS.

In the case of this clone: Other DNA sequences in the sample encode the same CDR3. The rearrangement joins TRBV6-5 to TRBJ2-7; D is uncertain. The V gene's germline CDR1 is MNHEY and CDR2 SVGAGI. There are 13 residues in the CDR3. The V end was cut by 2 bases, the J end by 3 bases, with 8 bases between. The CDR3 sequence: CASSYGLNYEQYF. DNA of the CDR3: TGTGCCAGCAGTTACGGTTTAAACTACGAGCAGTACTTC.